This entry concerns a single T cell receptor beta chain. This clone was seen a handful of times. Its antigen is currently not known. Base qualities are not at hand, and no much larger clone is one base apart. The data derive from a study of OX40 agonist ivuxolimab in advanced cancers. For context, the study as a whole: Ivuxolimab was an agonistic, fully human IgG2 monoclonal antibody directed against OX40 (CD134), a costimulatory receptor. Intravenous ivuxolimab was administered to patients every 2 weeks at six dose levels: 0.01, 0.1, 0.3, 1.5, 3 and 10 mg/kg. Among the roughly 52 dose-escalation patients, around 20 had hepatocellular carcinoma, about 15 melanoma, 9 renal cell carcinoma and 9 head and neck cancer. A male proportion of 70% to 90% and a mean age of about 60 years, ranging from about 20 to 79, were recorded for the dose-escalation cohort. Patients were allowed to have had prior anti-PD-1, anti-PD-L1 or anti-CTLA-4 therapy, and approximately 37% of the dose-escalation patients had been treated with checkpoint inhibitors. Partial responses were achieved by three dose-escalation patients, of whom one had hepatocellular carcinoma and two had cutaneous melanoma. Peripheral TCRbeta sequencing was intended to test whether TCR sequence diversity was altered and clonal T-cell expansion was caused by ivuxolimab. The paper covers the monotherapy dose-escalation part of the phase I ivuxolimab trial, which included N ≈ 54 patients.

The germline V gene supplies CDR1 ENHRY and CDR2 SYGVKD. The junction shows trimming of 0 bases on V and 9 bases on J, plus 8 bases between the germline ends. The CDR3 measures 12 amino acids from cysteine to phenylalanine. The entry retains the CDR3 DNA only, 36 bases that are in frame from base 1. The paper's findings and limits, for the study overall: In the 0.1-3.0 mg/kg groups, partial responders were among the patients with the lowest normalized peripheral clonal expansion, particularly in CD8+ T cells. Low levels of normalized T-cell clonal expansion were also seen in some nonresponding patients. Which antigens the clonally expanded peripheral T cells were specific for was not determined. Clonal expansion of both CD4+ and CD8+ blood T cells was observed from baseline to week 6 at doses 0.1 to 3.0 mg/kg. After ivuxolimab, expanded clones were on average more numerous among CD8+ T cells than among CD4+ T cells.

The trial excluded patients who had a history of autoimmune disease or were on systemic immunosuppression. Peripheral blood for TCR sequencing was drawn from every dose cohort at baseline, at cycle 4 day 1 and at cycle 7 day 1. Samples were obtained from an open-label, multicenter, first-in-human phase I dose-escalation trial of ivuxolimab. The trial enrolled adults with locally advanced or metastatic head and neck squamous cell, hepatocellular, melanoma or renal cell carcinoma. Before TCR sequencing, CD4+ T cells and CD8+ T cells from peripheral blood were sorted into separate populations. To sequence the TCRbeta CDR3 region, genomic DNA was isolated from the sorted cells. TCRbeta CDR3 regions were sequenced using the immunoSEQ Assay. TCRdb's version of the immuneACCESS table is confined to in-frame rearrangements and falls short of the full clone set. An unresolved V gene accounts for under half of the shortfall where checked; the remainder is of unknown origin. The sample contains some 100,000 clones, about nine tenths of them found a single time. The ten biggest clones cover roughly 0.3% of the sample.

The rearrangement combines TRBV10-3 with TRBJ1-2; there is no confident call for the D gene. This sequence originates from an adult with an advanced solid tumor such as melanoma, head and neck, liver or kidney cancer. The sample was CD4+ or CD8+ T cells sorted from blood, taken in a trial of the OX40 agonist ivuxolimab. CDR3 protein: CAISESEGSYTF. The nucleotides read TGTGCCATCAGTGAGTCAGAGGGCAGCTACACCTTC.